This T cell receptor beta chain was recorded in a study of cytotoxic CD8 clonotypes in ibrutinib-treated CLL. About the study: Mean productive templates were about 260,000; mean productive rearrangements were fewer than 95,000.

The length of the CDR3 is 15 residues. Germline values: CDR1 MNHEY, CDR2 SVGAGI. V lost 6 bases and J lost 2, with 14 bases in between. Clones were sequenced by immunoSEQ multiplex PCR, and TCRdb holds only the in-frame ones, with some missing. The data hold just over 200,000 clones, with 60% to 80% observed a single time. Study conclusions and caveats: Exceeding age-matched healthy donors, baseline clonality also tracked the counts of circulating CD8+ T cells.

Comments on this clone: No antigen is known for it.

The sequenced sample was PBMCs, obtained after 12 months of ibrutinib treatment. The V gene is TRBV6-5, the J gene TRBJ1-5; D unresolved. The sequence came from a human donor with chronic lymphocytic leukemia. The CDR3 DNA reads TGTGCCAGCAGGGGCTCAGGTTTGGGCAATCAGCCCCAGCATTTT. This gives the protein CASRGSGLGNQPQHF.